This T cell receptor beta chain is drawn from a study of vaccination and CD4 T cells after COVID-19. About this clonotype: What it binds is unknown. Germline and junction disagree at one end, which may indicate a read error.

Notes on the study in general: Counts of SARS-CoV-2-reactive clonotypes had a median that went from approximately 23 to 38, a nonsignificant change.

Stated treatment: roughly nine-day PBMC culture with coronavirus spike peptide pools or control peptides (ViraFEST assay). Antigen-specific T cells were expanded with peptide pools by ViraFEST, and TCRs were then sequenced. Sequenced with the Oncomine TCR Beta short-read assay was DNA taken from cultured CD4+ T cells. Investigators isolated genomic DNA from cultured CD4+ T cells. A single record per CDR3 protein comes from TCRdb applying MiXCR to the PCR reads. The sample records about 21,000 distinct CDR3 sequences, around two fifths being singletons. The germline CDR1 and CDR2 sequences are DFQATT and SNEGSKA (reference sequence). The CDR3 runs to 14 residues.

Sequencing was performed on CD4+ T cells from blood, cultured in vitro, taken before SARS-CoV-2 vaccination. The clonotype comes from a human donor who received a COVID-19 vaccine. The chain employs TRBV20-1 and TRBJ2-7; TRBD1 matches at 8 bases. The CDR3 loop reads CGAHTGTGSYEQYF. CDR3 bases: TGCGGTGCCCACACCGGGACAGGCTCCTACGAGCAGTACTTC.